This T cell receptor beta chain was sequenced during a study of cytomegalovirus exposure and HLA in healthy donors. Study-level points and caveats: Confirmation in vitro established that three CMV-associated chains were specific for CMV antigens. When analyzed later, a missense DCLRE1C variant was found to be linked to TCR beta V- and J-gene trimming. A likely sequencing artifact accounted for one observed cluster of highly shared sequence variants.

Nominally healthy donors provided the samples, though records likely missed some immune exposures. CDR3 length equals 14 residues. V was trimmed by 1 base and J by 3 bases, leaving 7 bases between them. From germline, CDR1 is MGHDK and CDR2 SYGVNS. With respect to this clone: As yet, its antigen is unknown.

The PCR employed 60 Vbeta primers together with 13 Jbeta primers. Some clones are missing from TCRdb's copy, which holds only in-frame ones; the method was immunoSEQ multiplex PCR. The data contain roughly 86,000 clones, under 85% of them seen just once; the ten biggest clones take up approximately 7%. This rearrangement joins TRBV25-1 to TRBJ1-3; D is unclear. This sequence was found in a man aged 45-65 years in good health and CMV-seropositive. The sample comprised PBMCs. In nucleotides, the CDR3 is TGTGCCAGCAGTGAATGGGCTGTTGGAAACACCATATATTTT. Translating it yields CASSEWAVGNTIYF.